This is a list of T cell receptor beta chains from one sample in a study of blood T cell repertoires in COVID-19. The method was immunoSEQ multiplex PCR; TCRdb's version includes in-frame clones alone and lacks a portion of them. The top ten hold 3.9% of the sample, which has roughly 320,000 clones, over 90% seen once. The sample comprised PBMCs or T cells enriched from blood (not recorded which). The receptors originated from a woman aged 25 to 39 who had been exposed to COVID-19. The CDR3 runs from the conserved cysteine through the conserved F or W. A D gene is named only where the DNA matches it firmly. Only part of the rows carry a size: once, few, many, or a class if the clone is expanded.

V,size,J,D,CDR3,DNA
TRBV6-5,.,TRBJ1-2,.,CASSYPHRVRYGYTF,TGTGCCAGCAGTTACCCACACAGGGTGAGGTATGGCTACACCTTC
TRBV18,.,TRBJ2-3,TRBD2,CASSLLGLGATDTQYF,TGTGCCAGCTCACTCCTAGGACTAGGGGCCACAGATACGCAGTATTTT
TRBV19,few,TRBJ1-1,.,CASSLDSRETEAFF,TGTGCCAGTAGCTTGGACAGCCGAGAGACTGAAGCTTTCTTT
TRBV12-5,.,TRBJ1-2,.,CASGLLRDYTF,TGTGCTAGTGGTTTGCTTCGAGACTACACCTTC
TRBV20-1,.,TRBJ1-4,.,CSAQRDEKLFF,TGCAGTGCTCAGAGGGATGAAAAACTGTTTTTT
TRBV6-5,once,TRBJ2-7,.,CASSSGGSNYEQYF,TGTGCCAGCAGTTCCGGGGGATCCAACTACGAGCAGTACTTC
TRBV7-9,.,TRBJ1-1,TRBD1,CASSLARQGLNTEAFF,TGTGCCAGCAGCTTAGCCCGACAGGGGCTGAACACTGAAGCTTTCTTT
TRBV4-3,.,TRBJ2-1,.,CASSRKGGNEQFF,TGCGCCAGCAGCCGCAAAGGGGGCAATGAGCAGTTCTTC
TRBV7-8,.,TRBJ1-1,.,CASGRDLGVSEAFF,TGTGCCAGCGGGCGGGACCTGGGTGTGTCTGAAGCTTTCTTT
TRBV4-1,few,TRBJ2-7,TRBD2,CASSRLTAGVAYEQYF,TGCGCCAGCAGTCGTTTGACAGCGGGGGTTGCCTACGAGCAGTACTTC
TRBV19,.,TRBJ1-1,.,CASSSPGHLNTEAFF,TGTGCCAGTAGTTCCCCGGGACACCTGAACACTGAAGCTTTCTTT
TRBV18,.,TRBJ1-1,TRBD1,CASSPRRQGVVTEAFF,TGTGCCAGCTCACCCCGGAGACAGGGAGTGGTCACTGAAGCTTTCTTT